What follows are 16 T cell receptor beta chains derived from one specimen sequenced in a study of T cells after yellow fever vaccination. TCRdb re-called the 5' RACE reads with MiXCR, one entry per CDR3 protein. The table shows about 160,000 distinct CDR3 sequences, with about 7% occurring only once. The sample in question was CD4+ T cells sorted from PBMCs, obtained less than 6 days after the first yellow fever vaccination. The origin of the receptors is a man aged 18 to 30 who received the YFV17D yellow fever vaccine.

This clonotype was recorded at least ten times. Here the CDR3 reads CASSQDPPIPDTQYF. The DNA for the CDR3 is TGTGCCAGCAGCCAAGACCCACCCATTCCAGATACGCAGTATTTT. The V and J genes are TRBV4-2 and TRBJ2-3; no definite D call. V was trimmed by 0 bases and J by 4 bases, leaving 11 bases between them. The CDR3 totals 15 residues. Germline CDR1 LGHNA, CDR2 YNFKEQ.

The sample holds a few counts of this clonotype. The V gene is TRBV11-2, the J gene TRBJ2-3, with D tentatively TRBD2 (5 bases). Germline V gene sequence: CDR1 SGHAT, CDR2 FQNNGV. V lost 1 base to trimming and J lost 1 base, with 12 bases between them. There are 16 residues in the CDR3. As DNA, the CDR3 is TGTGCCAGCAGCTTAGGCAGCTCCGGGGGCACAGATACGCAGTATTTT. It encodes CASSLGSSGGTDTQYF.

This clonotype has just a few counts. This sequence joins TRBV9 and TRBJ1-1, with 10 bases aligning to TRBD1. CDR3 length: 18 residues. Germline V lookup: CDR1 SGDLS, CDR2 YYNGEE. Trimming at V came to 0 bases and at J to 0 bases, leaving 8 bases not matched to a gene. CDR3 DNA sequence: TGTGCCAGCAGCGTAGGTCTAAGGGACAGGGGAATGAACACTGAAGCTTTCTTT. The encoded protein is CASSVGLRDRGMNTEAFF.

This clonotype came up a few times. The V gene is TRBV10-2, the J gene TRBJ1-2, with TRBD1 as a possible D gene (6 bases). V lost 1 base, J lost 7 bases, and 13 bases lay in between. The CDR3 runs to 14 residues. Germline V gene lookup returns CDR1 WSHSY and CDR2 SAAADI. CDR3 region: CASSELIQGGGYTF. Written as DNA, the CDR3 is TGCGCCAGCAGTGAGTTGATACAGGGTGGTGGCTACACCTTC.

V usage is TRBV3-1 and J usage is TRBJ2-1; 10 positions agree with TRBD2. This CDR3 is 16 amino acids long. V dropped 6 bases and J dropped 0; count of bases not matched to a gene: 5. Germline-derived CDR1 and CDR2 are LGHDT and YNNKEL (reference sequence). The DNA of the CDR3 is TGTGCCAGCAGGGATAGCGGGGGGAGCTCCTACAATGAGCAGTTCTTC. This translates into CASRDSGGSSYNEQFF.

This clonotype was seen repeatedly, ten times or more. This rearrangement joins TRBV20-1 to TRBJ1-1; D uncertain. Trimming cost V 0 bases and J 1 base, with 9 bases left between them. Germline CDR1 is DFQATT and CDR2 is SNEGSKA (reference sequence). This CDR3 is 14 amino acids long. CDR3 nucleotides: TGCAGTGCTAGAGATATGTCAGGGAACACTGAAGCTTTCTTT. This translates into CSARDMSGNTEAFF.

This clonotype was seen many times. The V and J genes are TRBV11-2 and TRBJ2-3; no clear D. Trimming pared 4 bases from V and 4 bases from J, leaving 24 bases between. This CDR3 spans 18 amino acids. Germline CDR1 is SGHAT and CDR2 is FQNNGV. The CDR3 sequence is CASSSRRRTASNADTQYF. CDR3 DNA sequence: TGTGCCAGCAGCTCCCGGCGTCGAACAGCATCTAATGCAGATACGCAGTATTTT. The variable domain in full, completed from reference TRBV11-2 and TRBJ2-3, reads EAGVAQSPRYKIIEKRQSVAFWCNPISGHATLYWYQQILGQGPKLLIQFQNNGVVDDSQLPKDRFSAERLKGVDSTLKIQPAKLEDSAVYLCASSSRRRTASNADTQYFGPGTRLTVL.

This clonotype was detected many times. V usage is TRBV5-6 and J usage is TRBJ1-6; 7 bases agree with TRBD1. With V trimmed by 3 bases and J by 7 bases, 4 bases remained unmatched. The CDR3 sequence is 14 residues long. CDR1 and CDR2 from the germline V gene are SGHDT and YYEEEE. The CDR3 DNA is TGTGCCAGCAGCTCGGGACAGACCAATTCACCCCTCCACTTT. It translates to CASSSGQTNSPLHF.

This clonotype was detected many times. This chain links TRBV27 with TRBJ2-7, with TRBD1 identical over 7 bases. This CDR3 region has 13 residues. The V segment lost 5 bases and the J segment 2 bases; nucleotides outside the gene matches: 3. Germline-derived CDR1 and CDR2 are MNHEY and SMNVEV (reference sequence). The CDR3 loop is CASSRQGPYEQYF. The CDR3 DNA sequence: TGTGCCAGCAGTAGACAGGGACCCTACGAGCAGTACTTC.

This clonotype came up a few times. V usage is TRBV5-8 and J usage is TRBJ2-5; 11 nucleotides align to TRBD2. J was trimmed by 3 bases and V by 4 bases; bases with no gene match: 5. The CDR3 totals 15 residues. Looked up from germline, CDR1 is SGHTS and CDR2 is YDEGEE. Here the CDR3 DNA reads TGTGCCAGCAGCCCGGGACTAGCGGTTAAAGAGACCCAGTACTTC. Protein: CASSPGLAVKETQYF.

The chain uses TRBV6-2 or TRBV6-3 and TRBJ2-5; 12 nucleotides line up with TRBD1. The CDR3 extends over 20 amino acids. V gave up 0 bases and J gave up 4 bases; unmatched junction bases: 15. Germline assignment: CDR1 MNHEY and CDR2 SVGEGT. The CDR3 here is CASSYSRSGQGAYRRETQYF. The CDR3 DNA sequence: TGTGCCAGCAGTTACTCTAGGTCGGGACAGGGGGCTTATCGGCGAGAGACCCAGTACTTC.

This clonotype occurred many times. The chain uses TRBV12-3 or TRBV12-4 and TRBJ2-7; D call uncertain. The CDR3 is 14 residues long. V lost 4 bases to trimming and J lost 3 bases, with 13 bases between them. CDR3 in amino acids: CASSSAGTRYEQYF. Here the CDR3 DNA reads TGTGCCAGCAGTTCTGCAGGTACCCGCTACGAGCAGTACTTC.

This clonotype was counted many times. The chain is built from TRBV6-1 and TRBJ1-5, with unresolved D. V lost 3 bases, J lost 5 bases, and 8 bases lay in between. This CDR3 has 13 amino acids. Germline assignment: CDR1 MNHNS and CDR2 SASEGT. DNA of the CDR3: TGTGCCAGCAGTGACAGCTCTCATCAGCCCCAGCATTTT. This codes for CASSDSSHQPQHF.

This clonotype was counted ten times or more. The chain uses TRBV20-1 and TRBJ2-7; 8 bases fit TRBD2. V gave up 3 bases and J gave up 4 bases; unmatched junction bases: 2. The germline V gene has CDR1 DFQATT and CDR2 SNEGSKA (reference sequence). This CDR3 has 12 residues. DNA of the CDR3: TGCAGTGCTAGGTCGGGAGGGTACGAGCAGTACTTC. Its translation: CSARSGGYEQYF.

This clonotype was detected ten times or more. V usage is TRBV9 and J usage is TRBJ2-3; the D gene is possibly TRBD1 (6 bases). V was cut by 1 base and J by 2 bases, with 11 bases left in between. Germline loops: CDR1 SGDLS, CDR2 YYNGEE. The CDR3 consists of 15 residues. CDR3 nucleotides: TGTGCCAGCAGCGTAAGGACAGTACCCACAGATACGCAGTATTTT. It codes for CASSVRTVPTDTQYF.

This sequence joins TRBV6-5 and TRBJ2-3; 8 nucleotides match TRBD1. Germline lookup yields CDR1 MNHEY and CDR2 SVGAGI. V was pared by 7 bases and J by 0 bases, with 6 bases of the junction left unmatched. The CDR3 spans 15 residues. For the CDR3, the DNA is TGTGCCAGCAACCCATGGACAGGGAGCACAGATACGCAGTATTTT. Translated: CASNPWTGSTDTQYF.